The present entry profiles one T cell receptor beta chain with its context. This sample was taken from a study of immune evolution from preneoplasia to lung adenocarcinoma. H&E slides confirmed each diagnosis, reviewed by two pathologists independently. The table came from immunoSEQ multiplex PCR; TCRdb's copy has only in-frame clones and leaves some out. This sample has under 11,000 clones, with over 70% found just once. This CDR3 is built from 14 residues. Germline loops: CDR1 SGHNT, CDR2 YYREEE (reference sequence). Trimming took off 2 bases at V and 8 bases at J, with 16 bases between the two ends.

Sequencing input: FFPE minimally invasive lung adenocarcinoma tissue. This chain joins TRBV5-4 and TRBJ2-5; perhaps TRBD1 as D (6 bases). This TCR came from a person between 60 and 80 years old with lung adenocarcinoma. The CDR3 nucleotides read TGTGCCAGCAGCTTTTTATCACAGGGTGAAACCCAGTACTTC. Its translation: CASSFLSQGETQYF.